Below, 21 T cell receptor beta chains from the same sample are listed, as sequenced in a study of human T cells and chemical hapten exposure. Time point defined: pre-sensitization, week 0. Treatment: therapeutic diphenylcyclopropenone sensitization with weekly scalp DPC. TCRdb called the RACE reads again in MiXCR, with one record for every CDR3 protein. This table holds 150,000 to 200,000 distinct CDR3 sequences, approximately 31% found once. The sequenced sample was whole blood, obtained in connection with sensitization to the hapten diphenylcyclopropenone (DPC). These receptors all come from a woman aged 30 to 39 with alopecia areata. Some clones in this sample may be carry-over from other donors' samples.

There are a few counts of this clonotype. The rearrangement uses TRBV7-2 and TRBJ2-2; D is possibly TRBD2 (5 bases). CDR1 is SGHTA and CDR2 is FQGNSA in the germline V gene. V was trimmed by 6 bases and J by 4 bases, leaving 12 bases between them. CDR3 size: 14 residues. In nucleotides, the CDR3 is TGTGCCAGCAGTAGGGAGTTCAGCACCGGGGAGCTGTTTTTT. Protein: CASSREFSTGELFF.

In this sample, this clonotype turned up many times. The CDR3 nucleotides read TGCAGCGTTGTTGAATATAATCCGGGACAGGGACACTATGGCTACACCTTC. It specifies CSVVEYNPGQGHYGYTF. The genes are TRBV29-1 and TRBJ1-2; TRBD1 agrees at 9 bases. Losses at the gene ends were 4 bases for V and 3 bases for J; bases not matched to a gene: 15. Germline V gives CDR1 SQVTM, CDR2 ANQGSEA. The CDR3 spans 17 residues.

The chain links TRBV3-1 to TRBJ2-4; 8 bases are shared with TRBD2. V gave up 8 bases and J gave up 8 bases; unmatched junction bases: 8. This CDR3 has 13 amino acids. Per germline, CDR1 LGHDT and CDR2 YNNKEL (reference sequence). CDR3 nucleotide sequence: TGTGCCAGCCAGGGGACTAGTTCACACATTCAGTACTTC. Translation: CASQGTSSHIQYF.

In this sample, this clonotype turned up a few times. The V gene is TRBV6-2 or TRBV6-3, the J gene TRBJ1-6, with D perhaps TRBD1 (5 bases). Trimming removed 5 bases at V and 1 base at J, with 21 bases between. Germline CDR1 reads MNHEY; CDR2 reads SVGEGT. There are 19 residues in the CDR3. The CDR3 loop is CASSQSRDSMGSYNSPLHF. The CDR3 coding sequence is TGTGCCAGCAGTCAAAGCCGGGACTCGATGGGTTCCTATAATTCACCCCTCCACTTT.

The rearrangement uses TRBV29-1 and TRBJ2-1, with 10 positions matching TRBD1. The CDR3 spans 13 residues. Germline V gene data show CDR1 as SQVTM and CDR2 as ANQGSEA. Germline trimming cut 6 bases from V and 4 bases from J; bases unmatched to any gene: 3. Here the CDR3 reads CSVGTGVYNEQFF. CDR3 nucleotides: TGCAGCGTGGGGACAGGGGTTTACAATGAGCAGTTCTTC.

This clonotype was detected only a few times. The gene calls are TRBV6-1 and TRBJ1-2, with unresolved D. The CDR3 has 13 amino acids. V was shortened by 1 base and J by 2 bases, with 5 bases between the two germline ends. Germline values: CDR1 MNHNS, CDR2 SASEGT. The CDR3 loop reads CASSEVGNYGYTF. The CDR3, as DNA: TGTGCCAGCAGTGAAGTTGGAAACTATGGCTACACCTTC.

This chain joins TRBV29-1 and TRBJ1-4; 10 bases fit TRBD1. The CDR3 consists of 13 residues. The germline gives CDR1 SQVTM, CDR2 ANQGSEA. Trimming at V came to 7 bases and at J to 7 bases, leaving 6 bases not matched to a gene. For the CDR3, the DNA is TGCAGCGCCGGACAGGGGGGTGGTGAAAAACTGTTTTTT. Its protein product is CSAGQGGGEKLFF. The entire variable domain, with the rest obtained from reference TRBV29-1 and TRBJ1-4, is as follows: SAVISQKPSRDICQRGTSLTIQCQVDSQVTMMFWYRQQPGQSLTLIATANQGSEATYESGFVIDKFPISRPNLTFSTLTVSNMSPEDSSIYLCSAGQGGGEKLFFGSGTQLSVL.

V gene TRBV7-9 combines with J gene TRBJ2-3; D may be TRBD1 (5 bases). The CDR3 is 10 amino acids. V lost 11 bases to trimming and J lost 6 bases, with 9 bases between them. Germline V gene data show CDR1 as SEHNR and CDR2 as FQNEAQ (reference sequence). CDR3 coding DNA: TGTGCCCTGAAGGGGGATACGCAGTATTTT. This codes for CALKGDTQYF.

CDR3 nucleotide sequence: TGCGCCAGCAGCCCGCGGACAGTGAACACTGAAGCTTTCTTT. Encoded protein: CASSPRTVNTEAFF. The rearrangement joins TRBV5-1 to TRBJ1-1; D may be TRBD1 (6 bases). Trimming left V 4 bases short and J 0 bases short, with 10 bases between. The CDR3 spans 14 residues. Per the germline V gene, CDR1 is SGHRS and CDR2 is YFSETQ.

CDR3 in amino acids: CASRTPGQGAHEQYF. The DNA of the CDR3 is TGTGCCAGCAGGACTCCGGGACAGGGGGCGCACGAGCAGTACTTC. This chain joins TRBV28 and TRBJ2-7; TRBD1 agrees at 12 bases. CDR1 and CDR2 (germline): MDHEN, SYDVKM. This CDR3 spans 15 amino acids. V dropped 6 bases and J dropped 5; count of bases not matched to a gene: 8.

This clonotype was observed a few times. This chain joins TRBV7-2 and TRBJ2-1; no firm D call. The V gene's germline CDR1 is SGHTA and CDR2 FQGNSA. This CDR3 has 14 amino acids. Trimming removed 4 bases from V and 0 bases from J, with 7 bases in between. DNA of the CDR3: TGTGCCAGCAGCTCCCGCGGCTCCTACAATGAGCAGTTCTTC. Its translation is CASSSRGSYNEQFF.

This clonotype was seen only a few times. One end of the junction fails to match germline, which may point to a read error. The chain employs TRBV29-1 and TRBJ2-3; TRBD1 might be the D (6 bases). This CDR3 contains 12 residues. Germline assignment: CDR1 SQVTM and CDR2 ANQGSEA. This CDR3 reads CSGDRNSDMQYF. The CDR3 nucleotides are TGCAGCGGCGACAGGAATTCAGATATGCAGTATTTT.

This clonotype was observed a few times. The chain uses TRBV9 and TRBJ2-5; D unresolved. The CDR3 has 12 amino acids. V was pared by 4 bases and J by 3 bases, with 7 bases between. The V gene's germline CDR1 is SGDLS and CDR2 YYNGEE. CDR3 nucleotides: TGTGCCAGCAGCCGCAGTGAAGAGACCCAGTACTTC. This encodes CASSRSEETQYF.

This clonotype turned up a few times. The chain is built from TRBV6-1 and TRBJ2-4; D is undetermined. Germline CDR1 MNHNS, CDR2 SASEGT. Trimming took 6 bases from V and 7 from J, leaving 16 bases between them. The CDR3 contains 14 residues. CDR3 sequence reads: CASRMVLLGNIQYF. In nucleotides, the CDR3 is TGTGCCAGCAGGATGGTCCTCCTGGGGAACATTCAGTACTTC.

This clonotype was counted a few times. This chain links TRBV4-3 with TRBJ2-5, with a weak D call TRBD2 (6 bases). There are 18 residues in the CDR3. V was clipped by 0 bases and J by 5 bases, with 22 bases between them. Per germline, CDR1 LGHNA and CDR2 YSLEER. The CDR3 reads CASSQDDSRGLAAETQYF. The CDR3 nucleotides are TGCGCCAGCAGCCAAGATGACAGCCGGGGGTTGGCCGCCGAGACCCAGTACTTC.

The genes are TRBV5-6 and TRBJ2-3; 14 nucleotides align to TRBD2. CDR1 and CDR2 from the germline V gene are SGHDT and YYEEEE. The J segment lost 5 bases and the V segment lost 0 bases, leaving 8 bases of the junction unmatched. The CDR3 consists of 18 residues. The CDR3 coding sequence is TGTGCCAGCAGCTTGGGACTAGCGGGGGGGCAGGCGGAAGATACGCAGTATTTT. This gives the protein CASSLGLAGGQAEDTQYF.

V and J are TRBV5-4 and TRBJ1-4; 9 positions match TRBD1. Germline V gene lookup returns CDR1 SGHNT and CDR2 YYREEE (reference sequence). Trimming removed 0 bases from V and 5 bases from J; junction bases left unmatched: 5. The CDR3 covers 16 residues. The CDR3 DNA reads TGTGCCAGCAGCTTGGGAGTGGGGACAGGGAATGAAAAACTGTTTTTT. The encoded protein is CASSLGVGTGNEKLFF.

This chain connects TRBV11-3 to TRBJ1-6, with D unresolved. The CDR3 length is 15 residues. Germline V gene lookup returns CDR1 SGHNT and CDR2 YENEEA. V lost 1 base to trimming and J lost 9 bases, with 13 bases between them. The CDR3 DNA is TGTGCCAGCAGCTTAGGAGATTCGGTGACTTCACCCCTCCACTTT. As protein: CASSLGDSVTSPLHF.

This clonotype was seen just once. The chain combines TRBV4-1 with TRBJ2-5; 8 bases map to TRBD1. V shed 2 bases, J shed 5 bases, and the junction held 4 bases outside the gene matches. The germline gives CDR1 MGHRA, CDR2 YSYEKL. This CDR3 comprises 14 residues. The CDR3 coding sequence is TGCGCCAGCAGCCAACAGGGGGCCGAGGAGACCCAGTACTTC. As protein: CASSQQGAEETQYF.

The chain carries TRBV5-1 and TRBJ2-2; TRBD2 agrees at 11 bases. This CDR3 contains 16 residues. Losses at the gene ends were 5 bases for V and 6 bases for J; bases not matched to a gene: 9. Germline V gene sequence: CDR1 SGHRS, CDR2 YFSETQ. For the CDR3, the DNA is TGCGCCAGCAGGTTACTAGCGGGAGTGACTGCCGGGGAGCTGTTTTTT. Its translation: CASRLLAGVTAGELFF. Looking up the rest from reference TRBV5-1 and TRBJ2-2 gives the full variable domain: KAGVTQTPRYLIKTRGQQVTLSCSPISGHRSVSWYQQTPGQGLQFLFEYFSETQRNKGNFPGRFSGRQFSNSRSEMNVSTLELGDSALYLCASRLLAGVTAGELFFGEGSRLTVL.

This clonotype occurred a few times. This rearrangement joins TRBV28 to TRBJ2-1; D gene ambiguous. V lost 7 bases, J lost 5 bases, and 6 bases lay in between. From germline, CDR1 is MDHEN and CDR2 SYDVKM. This CDR3 has 11 residues. The CDR3 spells CASNQNNEQFF. In DNA form, the CDR3 reads TGTGCCAGCAACCAAAACAATGAGCAGTTCTTC.